These T cell receptor beta chains were read from a single sample in a study of T-cell reconstitution after alpha-beta-depleted transplantation in children. TCRdb itself ran the PCR reads through MiXCR, one entry per CDR3 protein. The sample lists about 300,000 distinct CDR3 sequences; roughly 9.1% were seen once. The specimen comprised PBMCs, sampled before TCRalphabeta/CD19-depleted stem cell transplant. These receptors all stem from a boy younger than two with acute myeloid leukemia, due to receive a stem cell transplant. The CDR3 runs from the conserved cysteine through the conserved F or W. The D gene is left open where the match is weak. Some rows have no size entry. The others give once, few or many, or a class for an expanded clone.

few,TRBD2,TRBV5-1,TRBJ2-1,CASRPRGSPLSYNEQFF,TGCGCCAGCAGGCCCCGCGGGAGCCCTCTCTCCTACAATGAGCAGTTCTTC
NA,NA,TRBV9,TRBJ1-2,CASSVGDNNYGYTF,TGTGCCAGCAGCGTAGGGGACAATAACTATGGCTACACCTTC
few,TRBD2,TRBV4-1,TRBJ2-1,CASSLGGASGGRSYNEQFF,TGCGCCAGCAGCCTGGGAGGGGCTAGCGGGGGCCGATCCTACAATGAGCAGTTCTTC
many,NA,TRBV11-3,TRBJ2-7,CASSLQGLPYEQYF,TGTGCCAGCAGCTTACAGGGCCTCCCCTACGAGCAGTACTTC
few,TRBD2,TRBV13,TRBJ2-1,CASSLKGLLGHNEQFF,TGTGCCAGCAGCTTAAAGGGACTACTGGGCCACAATGAGCAGTTCTTC
many,NA,TRBV29-1,TRBJ1-1,CSVELRGVNTEAFF,TGCAGCGTTGAACTCAGGGGAGTGAACACTGAAGCTTTCTTT
once,NA,TRBV6-1,TRBJ2-7,CASRGQAWTYEQYF,TGTGCCAGCAGGGGGCAGGCTTGGACCTACGAGCAGTACTTC
many,NA,TRBV12-3/TRBV12-4,TRBJ2-1,CASWGNEQFF,TGTGCCAGCTGGGGGAATGAGCAGTTCTTC
many,NA,TRBV4-2,TRBJ1-1,CASSQDWTGNTEAFF,TGTGCCAGCAGCCAAGACTGGACGGGGAACACTGAAGCTTTCTTT
many,TRBD1,TRBV5-1,TRBJ2-7,CASSLGQVYEQYF,TGCGCCAGCAGCCTCGGACAGGTCTACGAGCAGTACTTC
many,TRBD1,TRBV7-2,TRBJ2-7,CASSPFRTGGSYEQYF,TGTGCCAGCAGCCCCTTCCGGACAGGGGGCAGCTACGAGCAGTACTTC